Listed below are T cell receptor beta chains from one sample, sequenced in a study of beta chain features in type 1 diabetes. Data came from immunoSEQ multiplex PCR; TCRdb stores just in-frame clones and leaves some out. Of about 250,000 clones listed, approximately 10% are singletons. Material: naive CD4+ T cells from blood. The receptors were sampled from a young man with type 1 diabetes. The conserved cysteine and the conserved F or W are not part of the CDR3 here. Clone size appears in some rows only: once, few, many, or a class for an expanded clone.

J	V	size	CDR3
TRBJ2-1	TRBV19	-	ASRTSGDNEQF
TRBJ2-5	TRBV18	-	ASSPGQGFQETQY
TRBJ2-7	TRBV15	few	ATSRGSGTGGYEQY
TRBJ2-7	TRBV5-6	few	ASSPLPAGSFYEQY
TRBJ2-5	TRBV15	few	ATSRTPWPEEETQY
TRBJ2-7	TRBV5-1	few	ASSLGGISYEQY
TRBJ1-6	TRBV4-3	-	ASSQERSSSPLH
TRBJ2-7	TRBV29-1	-	SDPRTGEHEQY
TRBJ2-3	TRBV4-3	-	ASSQDAPLSSGGNTDTQY
TRBJ2-1	TRBV9	-	ASSVVIGSYNEQF
TRBJ1-1	TRBV30	few	AWSAGAEAF
TRBJ1-1	TRBV6-5	-	ASSWSENTEAF
TRBJ1-2	TRBV29-1	-	SVEEYGYT
TRBJ1-3	TRBV28	-	ASRQGGGSTIY
TRBJ2-7	TRBV18	-	ASSTSEQTYEQY
TRBJ1-1	TRBV28	-	ASSLGGGAAEAF
TRBJ2-7	TRBV29-1	few	SGGGRYSYEQY
TRBJ2-7	TRBV11-1	few	ASSLSGALPGYEQY
TRBJ1-5	TRBV6-6	-	ASSYRSYSNQPQH
TRBJ1-4	TRBV5-1	few	ASSAGTANEKLF
TRBJ2-1	TRBV5-1	few	ASSTGLAGLNNEQF
TRBJ1-4	TRBV6-5	few	ASRETGREKLF
TRBJ2-1	TRBV9	few	ASSAGLAGGQDEQF
TRBJ2-7	TRBV30	few	AWSISVYEQY
TRBJ2-7	TRBV19	few	ASSTGQGYEQY
TRBJ2-5	TRBV2	-	ATTYTQETQY
TRBJ2-3	TRBV5-4	-	ASSSRGGSTDTQY
TRBJ2-2	TRBV2	-	ASSEQGATGELF
TRBJ2-5	TRBV7-9	-	ASSLAGAETQY
TRBJ1-2	TRBV7-2	-	ASSPSGANYGYT
TRBJ1-6	TRBV30	-	AWSVSGNRRNSPLH
TRBJ2-7	TRBV4-1	-	ASSQGDLAVSSYEQY
TRBJ2-3	TRBV6-5	-	ASSYASKADTQY